This entry is about one T cell receptor (beta chain). In the authors' methods: Nucleated cell counts were estimated from reference gene primer amplification. Using immunoSEQ multiplex PCR, the repertoire was profiled, and TCRdb retains in-frame clones only, with some absent. V and J calls and clone size follow that table, whereas D and trimming were derived from the DNA. The repertoire holds 200,000 to 250,000 clones, with roughly nine tenths as singletons. The data derive from a study of blood T cell repertoires in COVID-19. Study as a whole: Spain, Italy and the United States supplied samples that represented acute and convalescent COVID-19. T cells, B-cell-depleted T cells, or PBMCs provided the cDNA or gDNA that served as material.

The TCR originated in a woman in her 50s with acute or convalescent COVID-19. The sequenced material came from peripheral blood.

CDR3 DNA sequence: TGTGCCAGCAGTTTTCCCCTTCAGGGGCGAAACTATGGCTACACCTTC. Translated, it gives CASSFPLQGRNYGYTF. The gene calls are TRBV6-6 and TRBJ1-2; D might be TRBD1 (6 bases). Germline assignment: CDR1 MNHNY and CDR2 SVGAGI (reference sequence). This CDR3 has 16 residues. Trimming pared 4 bases from V and 2 bases from J, leaving 17 bases between.